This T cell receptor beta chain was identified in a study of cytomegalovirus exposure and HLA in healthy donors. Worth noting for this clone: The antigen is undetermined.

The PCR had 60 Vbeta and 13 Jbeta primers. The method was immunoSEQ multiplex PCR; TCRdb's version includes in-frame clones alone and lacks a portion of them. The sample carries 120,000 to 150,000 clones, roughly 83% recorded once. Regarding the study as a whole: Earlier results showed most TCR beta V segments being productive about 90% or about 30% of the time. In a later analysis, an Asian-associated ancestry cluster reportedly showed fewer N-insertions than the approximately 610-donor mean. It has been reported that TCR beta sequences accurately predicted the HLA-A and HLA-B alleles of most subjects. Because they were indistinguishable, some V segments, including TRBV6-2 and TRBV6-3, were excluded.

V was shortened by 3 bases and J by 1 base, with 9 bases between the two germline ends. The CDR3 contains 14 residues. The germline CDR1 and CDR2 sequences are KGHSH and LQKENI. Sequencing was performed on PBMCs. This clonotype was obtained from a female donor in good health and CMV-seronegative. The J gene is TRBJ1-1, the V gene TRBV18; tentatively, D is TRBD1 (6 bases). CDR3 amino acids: CASSPPTGNTEAFF. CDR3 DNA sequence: TGTGCCAGCTCACCCCCGACAGGGAACACTGAAGCTTTCTTT. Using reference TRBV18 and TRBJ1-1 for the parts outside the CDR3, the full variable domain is NAGVMQNPRHLVRRRGQEARLRCSPMKGHSHVYWYRQLPEEGLKFMVYLQKENIIDESGMPKERFSAEFPKEGPSILRIQQVVRGDSAAYFCASSPPTGNTEAFFGQGTRLTVV.